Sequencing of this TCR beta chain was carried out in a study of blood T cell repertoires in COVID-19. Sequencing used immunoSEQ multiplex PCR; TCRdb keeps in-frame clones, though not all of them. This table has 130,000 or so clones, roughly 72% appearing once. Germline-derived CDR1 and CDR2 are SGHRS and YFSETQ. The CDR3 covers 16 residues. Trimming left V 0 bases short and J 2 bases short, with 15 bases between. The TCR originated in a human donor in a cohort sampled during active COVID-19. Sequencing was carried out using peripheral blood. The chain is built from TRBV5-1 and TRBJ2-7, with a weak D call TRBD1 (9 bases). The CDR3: CASSLAGGTGTYEQYF. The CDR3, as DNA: TGCGCCAGCAGCTTGGCGGGGGGGACAGGGACCTACGAGCAGTACTTC.